This entry concerns a single TCR beta chain. This sample stems from a study of blood T cell repertoires in COVID-19. Across the whole study: From the United States, Italy and Spain came samples of acute and convalescent COVID-19. T cells, B-cell-depleted T cells, or PBMCs provided the cDNA or gDNA that served as material.

The data were produced by immunoSEQ multiplex PCR, yet TCRdb's version contains in-frame clones alone and is incomplete. In the table there are over 400,000 clones, approximately 90% of which are singletons. The sequence was collected from a woman aged 25 to 39 with active or convalescent COVID-19. Sequencing was carried out using peripheral blood.

For the CDR3, the DNA is TGCGCCAGCAGCCCGTTACAGGGTGGAACTGAAGCTTTCTTT. It encodes CASSPLQGGTEAFF. V and J are TRBV10-1 and TRBJ1-1; TRBD1 is a possible D gene (6 bases). The CDR3 loop spans 14 amino acids. Trimming removed 6 bases at V and 5 bases at J, with 16 bases between. The germline V gene encodes CDR1 WNHNN and CDR2 SYGVQD (reference sequence).